This TCR beta chain was observed in a study of T cell responses to AZD1222 COVID-19 vaccine. For this clone: Its antigen is not known.

TCRdb's table, derived via immunoSEQ multiplex PCR, lists solely in-frame clones and lacks some. The sample carries more than 60,000 clones, 75% to 90% recorded once. Germline CDR1 and CDR2: LNHDA and SQIVND (reference sequence). The CDR3 is 12 amino acids. V lost 2 bases to trimming and J lost 6 bases, with 8 bases between them. Study observations and caveats: Seropositive status at baseline applied to only five to seven AZD1222 recipients. Vaccination with two AZD1222 doses was followed by a rise in Spike-specific TCR breadth and depth. Vaccine-related CD4 TCRs covered spike, predominating at 160-218 and 743-854.

The rearrangement links TRBV19 to TRBJ2-7; D gene unclear. This TCR was recovered from an adult in good health. The material was peripheral blood, obtained on day 0 of AZD1222 vaccination. CDR3 nucleotide sequence: TGTGCCAGTAGTATAAGGGAAGGCGAGCAGTACTTC. Its translation: CASSIREGEQYF.